Below are 11 T cell receptor beta chains sequenced from a single sample in a study of CD8 T cells in ankylosing spondylitis. TCRdb analysed the 5' RACE reads with MiXCR anew, one entry per CDR3 protein. In the table there are fewer than 400,000 distinct CDR3 sequences, approximately 15% of which are singletons. The sequenced sample consisted of blood, either unsorted or a sorted T cell fraction (not recorded which). The receptor set was obtained from a male donor with ankylosing spondylitis or in good health (not recorded which).

V usage is TRBV6-1 and J usage is TRBJ2-7, with D maybe TRBD2 (6 bases). Deletions cut 6 bases from V and 9 bases from J, with 15 bases between. Germline V gives CDR1 MNHNS, CDR2 SASEGT. This CDR3 spans 12 amino acids. The CDR3 spells CASRFSVEGQYF. CDR3 nucleotides: TGTGCCAGCAGGTTCAGCGTGGAGGGGCAGTACTTC.

This clonotype was counted only a few times. This chain links TRBV11-2 with TRBJ2-1; D ambiguous. Trimming removed 3 bases at V and 2 bases at J, with 11 bases between. Germline values: CDR1 SGHAT, CDR2 FQNNGV. The CDR3 is made up of 15 amino acids. DNA for the CDR3: TGTGCCAGCAGCTTGTCTCTGCAGACCTACAATGAGCAGTTCTTC. This translates into CASSLSLQTYNEQFF.

The CDR3 DNA is TGTGCCAGCAGCCAAGATCGAGCGGGAGGGAGAACAGATACGCAGTATTTT. It specifies CASSQDRAGGRTDTQYF. The chain couples TRBV3-1 to TRBJ2-3, with TRBD2 matching over 10 bases. Germline values: CDR1 LGHDT, CDR2 YNNKEL (reference sequence). With V trimmed by 0 bases and J by 3 bases, 6 bases remained unmatched. The CDR3 runs 17 residues.

This clonotype was counted ten times or more. The V gene is TRBV2, the J gene TRBJ2-3, with TRBD2 matching 12 bases. The CDR3 is 13 amino acids. V dropped 5 bases and J dropped 13; count of bases not matched to a gene: 7. CDR1 SNHLY and CDR2 FYNNEI come from the germline V gene. Written as DNA, the CDR3 is TGTGCCAGCAGTCCCAGACTAGCGGGAGTAGAGTATTTT. It codes for CASSPRLAGVEYF.

The V gene is TRBV10-3, the J gene TRBJ2-2, with D uncertain. Per germline, CDR1 ENHRY and CDR2 SYGVKD. V lost 6 bases and J 7 bases, leaving 18 bases between the germline ends. CDR3 length: 15 residues. CDR3 sequence (DNA): TGTGCCATCAGAACGGGCTCCAAGAATTTCGGGGAGCTGTTTTTT. It encodes CAIRTGSKNFGELFF.

A few counts support this clonotype. The chain has TRBV7-9 and TRBJ1-4; D remains unclear. The length of the CDR3 is 14 residues. CDR1 and CDR2 (germline): SEHNR, FQNEAQ (reference sequence). V dropped 3 bases and J dropped 5 bases, with 10 bases sitting between them. The DNA for the CDR3 is TGTGCCAGCAGCTTGGCCACTGTGAATGAAAAACTGTTTTTT. Its translation: CASSLATVNEKLFF.

V and J are TRBV18 and TRBJ2-5; 10 nucleotides agree with TRBD2. The CDR3 has 13 amino acids. With 3 bases clipped from V and 14 bases from J, the junction kept 9 bases outside the gene matches. Germline CDR1 and CDR2: KGHSH and LQKENI. The CDR3 DNA reads TGTGCCAGCTCACCTTACCTAGCGGGAGCTGCTTACTTC. It is translated as CASSPYLAGAAYF.

This sequence joins TRBV5-1 and TRBJ1-1; the D is unclear. CDR1 is SGHRS and CDR2 is YFSETQ in the germline V gene. CDR3 length: 14 residues. V lost 7 bases, J lost 1 base, and 14 bases lay in between. CDR3 sequence: CASRSRARNTEAFF. The CDR3 nucleotides are TGCGCCAGCCGATCCCGGGCCCGGAACACTGAAGCTTTCTTT.

The rearrangement links TRBV3-1 to TRBJ1-2; tentative D call: TRBD1 (5 bases). Germline CDR1 LGHDT, CDR2 YNNKEL (reference sequence). V shed 1 base and J shed 0 bases, with 9 bases lying between them. The CDR3 spans 15 residues. As DNA, the CDR3 is TGTGCCAGCAGCCAAGGGAGGGGATCTAACTATGGCTACACCTTC. The encoded protein is CASSQGRGSNYGYTF. The variable domain in full, with the rest retrieved from reference TRBV3-1 and TRBJ1-2, is DTAVSQTPKYLVTQMGNDKSIKCEQNLGHDTMYWYKQDSKKFLKIMFSYNNKELIINETVPNRFSPKSPDKAHLNLHINSLELGDSAVYFCASSQGRGSNYGYTFGSGTRLTVV.

The rearrangement links TRBV10-3 to TRBJ2-1; TRBD2 agrees at 10 bases. From germline, CDR1 is ENHRY and CDR2 SYGVKD. With 6 bases clipped from V and 7 bases from J, the junction kept 6 bases outside the gene matches. The CDR3 is made up of 14 amino acids. Here the CDR3 reads CAIRAGGGSNEQFF. Written as DNA, the CDR3 is TGTGCCATCAGAGCGGGAGGGGGAAGTAATGAGCAGTTCTTC.

This clonotype was observed a few times. V usage is TRBV7-8 and J usage is TRBJ2-1; 12 positions match TRBD2. This CDR3 is 16 amino acids long. V lost 4 bases and J lost 4; bases outside the gene matches: 5. The V gene's germline CDR1 is SGHVS and CDR2 FQNEAQ. The CDR3 loop is CASSSTSGGKYNEQFF. The DNA for the CDR3 is TGTGCCAGCAGCTCGACTAGCGGGGGAAAATACAATGAGCAGTTCTTC.